This TCR beta chain was recorded in a study of blood T cell repertoires in COVID-19. The assay was immunoSEQ multiplex PCR, and TCRdb's table has in-frame clones only and misses some. The sample consists of about 500,000 clones, 75% to 90% of them appearing once. V was pared by 0 bases and J by 11 bases, with 8 bases of the junction left unmatched. This CDR3 contains 14 residues. Germline assignment: CDR1 SGDLS and CDR2 YYNGEE. Sequenced: peripheral blood. The receptor was derived from a man aged 18 to 29 with COVID-19, enrolled during active disease. This chain uses TRBV9 with TRBJ1-1, with 9 bases matching TRBD1. CDR3 DNA: TGTGCCAGCAGCGTAGTTATGACAGGGGGGCACGCTTTCTTT. Its translation is CASSVVMTGGHAFF.